The subject of this entry is one T cell receptor (beta chain). Its antigen is unknown. TCRdb reanalysed the PCR reads using MiXCR and keeps one entry per CDR3 protein. The sample yields about 510,000 distinct CDR3 sequences, roughly 24% seen once. The data derive from a study of molecular identifiers for immune sequencing clone quantification. Regarding the study as a whole: The study found clones above 20 RNA copies held over 99% of effector molecules and under 1% in naive cells.

V was cut by 9 bases and J by 7 bases, with 22 bases left in between. There are 14 residues in the CDR3. Sample: naive CD8+ T cells from blood, with Jurkat cell RNA spiked in. Described subset: FACS-sorted CD8+CD4-CCR7+CD45RA+ naive T cells. The chain links TRBV12-3 or TRBV12-4 to TRBJ2-7; D possibly corresponds to TRBD1 (6 bases). This TCR came from a human donor in good health. Some libraries in this study had Jurkat cell RNA spiked in. The CDR3 loop is CARTSGTPLGEQYF. Written as DNA, the CDR3 is TGTGCCAGGACCTCCGGGACACCTCTCGGGGAGCAGTACTTC.